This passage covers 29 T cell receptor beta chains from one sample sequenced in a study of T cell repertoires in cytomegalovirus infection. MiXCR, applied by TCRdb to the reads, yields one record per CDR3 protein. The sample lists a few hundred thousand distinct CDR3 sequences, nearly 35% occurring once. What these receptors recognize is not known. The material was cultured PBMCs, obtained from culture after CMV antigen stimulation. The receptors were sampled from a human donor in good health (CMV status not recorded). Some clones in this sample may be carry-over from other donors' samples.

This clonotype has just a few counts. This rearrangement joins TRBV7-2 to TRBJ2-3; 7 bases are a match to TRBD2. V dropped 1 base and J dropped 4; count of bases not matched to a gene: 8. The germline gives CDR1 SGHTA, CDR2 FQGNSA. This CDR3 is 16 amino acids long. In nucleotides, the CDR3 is TGTGCCAGCAGCTTAGTCGTCAGGGCGGGGGCAGATACGCAGTATTTT. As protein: CASSLVVRAGADTQYF.

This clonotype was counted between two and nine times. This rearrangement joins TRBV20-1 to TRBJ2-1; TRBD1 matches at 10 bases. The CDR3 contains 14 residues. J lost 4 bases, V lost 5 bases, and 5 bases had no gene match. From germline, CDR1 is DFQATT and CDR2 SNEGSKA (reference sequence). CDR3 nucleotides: TGCAGTGCTCGTCCGGGACAGGGGTACAATGAGCAGTTCTTC. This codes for CSARPGQGYNEQFF.

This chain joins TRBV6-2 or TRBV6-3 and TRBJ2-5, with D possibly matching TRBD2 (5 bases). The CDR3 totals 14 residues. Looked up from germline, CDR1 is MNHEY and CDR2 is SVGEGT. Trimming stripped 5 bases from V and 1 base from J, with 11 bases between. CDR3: CASSLAVIQETQYF. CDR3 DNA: TGTGCCAGCAGTCTAGCAGTAATCCAAGAGACCCAGTACTTC.

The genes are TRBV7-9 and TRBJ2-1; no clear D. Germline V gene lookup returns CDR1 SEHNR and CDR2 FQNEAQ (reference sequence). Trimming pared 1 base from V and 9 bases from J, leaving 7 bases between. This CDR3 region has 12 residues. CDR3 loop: CASSLGTSEQFF. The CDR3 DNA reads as TGTGCCAGCAGCTTAGGGACCTCTGAGCAGTTCTTC.

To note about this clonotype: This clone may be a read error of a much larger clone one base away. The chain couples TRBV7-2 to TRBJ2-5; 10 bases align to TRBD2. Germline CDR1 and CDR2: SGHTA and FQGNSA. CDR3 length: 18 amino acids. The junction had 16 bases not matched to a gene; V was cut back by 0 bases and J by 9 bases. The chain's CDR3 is CASSLALRVSGRQGPQYF. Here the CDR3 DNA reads TGTGCCAGCAGCTTAGCGCTTCGTGTTAGCGGGAGGCAAGGGCCCCAGTACTTC.

This CDR3 reads CASRAQTGWNTQYF. As DNA, the CDR3 is TGTGCCAGCAGGGCTCAGACAGGGTGGAATACGCAGTATTTT. The V gene is TRBV7-2, the J gene TRBJ2-3; TRBD1 aligns across 7 bases. CDR3 length: 14 residues. Germline trimming cut 6 bases from V and 7 bases from J; bases unmatched to any gene: 10. The germline V gene has CDR1 SGHTA and CDR2 FQGNSA.

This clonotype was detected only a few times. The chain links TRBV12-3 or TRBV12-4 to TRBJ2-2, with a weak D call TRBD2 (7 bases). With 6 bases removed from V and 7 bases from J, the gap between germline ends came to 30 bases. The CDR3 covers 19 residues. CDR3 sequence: CASSGLPQGGGRAVGELFF. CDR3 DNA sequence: TGTGCCAGCAGCGGTTTACCACAGGGAGGTGGGAGGGCCGTCGGGGAGCTGTTTTTT.

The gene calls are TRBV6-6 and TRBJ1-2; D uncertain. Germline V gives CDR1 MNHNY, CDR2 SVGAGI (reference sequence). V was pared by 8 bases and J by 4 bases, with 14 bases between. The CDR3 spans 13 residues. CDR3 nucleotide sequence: TGTGCCAGCCAATCGACGGCGAGCTATGGCTACACCTTC. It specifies CASQSTASYGYTF.

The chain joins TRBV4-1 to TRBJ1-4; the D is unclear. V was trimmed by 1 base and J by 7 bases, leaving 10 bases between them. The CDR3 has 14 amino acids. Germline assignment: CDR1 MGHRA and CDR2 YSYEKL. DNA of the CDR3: TGCGCCAGCAGCCAAGTAGGTGGGAGTGAAAAACTGTTTTTT. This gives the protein CASSQVGGSEKLFF.

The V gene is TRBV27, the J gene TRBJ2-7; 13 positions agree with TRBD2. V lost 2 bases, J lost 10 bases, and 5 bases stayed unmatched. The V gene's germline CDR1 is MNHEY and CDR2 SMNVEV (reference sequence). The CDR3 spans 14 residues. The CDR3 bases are TGTGCCAGCAGTTTAAGACTAGCGGGAGGCCCCCAGTACGTC. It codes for CASSLRLAGGPQYV.

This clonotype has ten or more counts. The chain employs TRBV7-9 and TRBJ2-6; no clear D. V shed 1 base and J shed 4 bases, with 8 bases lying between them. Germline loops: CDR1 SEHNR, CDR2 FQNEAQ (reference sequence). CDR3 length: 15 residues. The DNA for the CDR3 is TGTGCCAGCAGCTTAGGCCGGTCCGGGGCCAACGTCCTGACTTTC. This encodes CASSLGRSGANVLTF.

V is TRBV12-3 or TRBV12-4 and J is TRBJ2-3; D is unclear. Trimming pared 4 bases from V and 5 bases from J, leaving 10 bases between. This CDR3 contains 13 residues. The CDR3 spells CASSYLELDTQYF. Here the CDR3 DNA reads TGTGCCAGCAGTTACTTGGAGCTAGATACGCAGTATTTT.

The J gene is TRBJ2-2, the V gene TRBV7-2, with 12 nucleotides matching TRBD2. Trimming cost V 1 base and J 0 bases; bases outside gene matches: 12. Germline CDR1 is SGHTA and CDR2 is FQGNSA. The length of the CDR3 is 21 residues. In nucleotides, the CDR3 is TGTGCCAGCAGCTTAGTTATTCTAGCGGGAGGGATCACTGCGAACACCGGGGAGCTGTTTTTT. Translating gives CASSLVILAGGITANTGELFF.

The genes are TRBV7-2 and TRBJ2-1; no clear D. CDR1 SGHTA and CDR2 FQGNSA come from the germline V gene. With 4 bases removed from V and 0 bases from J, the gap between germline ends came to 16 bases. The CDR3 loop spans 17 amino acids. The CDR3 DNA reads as TGTGCCAGCAGCTCTTCTGAGGCGTATAGCTCCTACAATGAGCAGTTCTTC. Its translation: CASSSSEAYSSYNEQFF.

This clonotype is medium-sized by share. The CDR3 spells CASSDYTGIETQYF. The DNA for the CDR3 is TGCGCCAGCAGCGATTATACAGGGATCGAGACCCAGTACTTC. The rearrangement links TRBV10-1 to TRBJ2-5; D possibly corresponds to TRBD1 (6 bases). Trimming took 6 bases from V and 5 from J, leaving 16 bases between them. This CDR3 comprises 14 residues. Germline V gene data show CDR1 as WNHNN and CDR2 as SYGVQD (reference sequence).

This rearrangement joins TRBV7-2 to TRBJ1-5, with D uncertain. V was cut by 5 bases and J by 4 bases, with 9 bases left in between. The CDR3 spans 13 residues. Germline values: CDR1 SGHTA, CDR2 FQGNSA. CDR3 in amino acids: CASSRHWNQPQHF. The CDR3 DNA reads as TGTGCCAGCAGCCGACACTGGAATCAGCCCCAGCATTTT. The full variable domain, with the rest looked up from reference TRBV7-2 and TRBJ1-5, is GAGVSQSPSNKVTEKGKDVELRCDPISGHTALYWYRQSLGQGLEFLIYFQGNSAPDKSGLPSDRFSAERTGGSVSTLTIQRTQQEDSAVYLCASSRHWNQPQHFGDGTRLSIL.

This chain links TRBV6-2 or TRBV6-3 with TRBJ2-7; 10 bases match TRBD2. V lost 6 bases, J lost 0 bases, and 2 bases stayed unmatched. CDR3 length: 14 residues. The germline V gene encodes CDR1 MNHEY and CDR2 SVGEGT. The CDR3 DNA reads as TGTGCCAGCAGAACTAGCGGGACCTCCTACGAGCAGTACGTC. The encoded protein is CASRTSGTSYEQYV.

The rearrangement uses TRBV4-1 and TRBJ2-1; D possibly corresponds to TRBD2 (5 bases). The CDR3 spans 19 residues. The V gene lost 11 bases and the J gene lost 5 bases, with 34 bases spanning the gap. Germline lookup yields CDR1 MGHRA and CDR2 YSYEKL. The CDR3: CACTPGSSYLACWNNEQFF. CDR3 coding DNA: TGCGCCTGCACCCCGGGGAGCTCCTACCTGGCATGTTGGAACAATGAGCAGTTCTTC.

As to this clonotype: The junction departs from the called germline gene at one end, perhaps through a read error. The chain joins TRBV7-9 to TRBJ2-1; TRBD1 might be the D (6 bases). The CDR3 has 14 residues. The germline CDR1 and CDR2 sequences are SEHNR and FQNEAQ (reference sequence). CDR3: CARSSGASYNEQFF. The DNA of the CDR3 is TGTGCCAGGAGCTCAGGGGCGTCCTACAATGAGCAGTTCTTC.

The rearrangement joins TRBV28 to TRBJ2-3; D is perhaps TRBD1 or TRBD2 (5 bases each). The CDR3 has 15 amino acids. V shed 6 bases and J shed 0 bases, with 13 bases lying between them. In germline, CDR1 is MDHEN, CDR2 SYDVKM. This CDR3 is CASSPGATSTDTQYF. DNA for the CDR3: TGTGCCAGCAGCCCCGGGGCGACTAGCACAGATACGCAGTATTTT.

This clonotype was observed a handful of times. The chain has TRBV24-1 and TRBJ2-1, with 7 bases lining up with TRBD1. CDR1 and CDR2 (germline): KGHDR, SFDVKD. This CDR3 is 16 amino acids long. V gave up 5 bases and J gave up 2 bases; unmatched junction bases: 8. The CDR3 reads CATSGLTGSAYNEQFF. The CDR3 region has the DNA TGTGCCACCAGTGGTCTGACAGGGAGCGCCTACAATGAGCAGTTCTTC.

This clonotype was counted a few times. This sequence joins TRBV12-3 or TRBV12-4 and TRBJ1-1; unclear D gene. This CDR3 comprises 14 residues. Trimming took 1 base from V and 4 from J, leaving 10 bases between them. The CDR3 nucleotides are TGTGCCAGCAGTTTAGGCGGACTGAGCACTGAAGCTTTCTTT. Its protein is CASSLGGLSTEAFF.

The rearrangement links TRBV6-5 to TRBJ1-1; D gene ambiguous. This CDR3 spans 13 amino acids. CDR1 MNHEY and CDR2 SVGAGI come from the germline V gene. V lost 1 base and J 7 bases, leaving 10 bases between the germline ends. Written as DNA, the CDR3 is TGTGCCAGCAGTTACTATCGCAGCTATGAAGCTTTCTTT. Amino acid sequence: CASSYYRSYEAFF.

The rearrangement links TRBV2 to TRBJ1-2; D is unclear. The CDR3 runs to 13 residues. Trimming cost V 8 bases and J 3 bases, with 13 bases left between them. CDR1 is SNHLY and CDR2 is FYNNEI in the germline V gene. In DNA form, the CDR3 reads TGTGCCAGCTCCGACCTCTCGGACTATGGCTACACCTTC. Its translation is CASSDLSDYGYTF. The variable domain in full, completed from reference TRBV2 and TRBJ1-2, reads EPEVTQTPSHQVTQMGQEVILRCVPISNHLYFYWYRQILGQKVEFLVSFYNNEISEKSEIFDDQFSVERPDGSNFTLKIRSTKLEDSAMYFCASSDLSDYGYTFGSGTRLTVV.

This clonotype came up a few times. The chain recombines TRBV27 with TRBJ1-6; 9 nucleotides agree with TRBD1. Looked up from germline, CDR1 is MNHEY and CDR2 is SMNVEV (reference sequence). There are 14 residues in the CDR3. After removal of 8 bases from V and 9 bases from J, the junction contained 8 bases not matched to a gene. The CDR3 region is CASSSQGAGSPLHF. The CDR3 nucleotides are TGTGCCAGCTCCTCACAGGGGGCAGGTTCACCCCTCCACTTT.

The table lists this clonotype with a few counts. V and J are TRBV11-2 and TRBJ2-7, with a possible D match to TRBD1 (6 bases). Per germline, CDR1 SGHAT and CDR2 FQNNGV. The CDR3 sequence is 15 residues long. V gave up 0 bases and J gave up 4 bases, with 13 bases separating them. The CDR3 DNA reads TGTGCCAGCAGCTTAGATCCCAGGGGCGAATACGAGCAGTACTTC. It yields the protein CASSLDPRGEYEQYF.

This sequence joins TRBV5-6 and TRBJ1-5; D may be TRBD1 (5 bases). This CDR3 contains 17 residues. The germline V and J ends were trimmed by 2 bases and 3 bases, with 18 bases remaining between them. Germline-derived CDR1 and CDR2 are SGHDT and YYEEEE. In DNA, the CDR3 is TGTGCCAGCAGCTTTGAGCCAGCCAAAGGGACCAATCAGCCCCAGCATTTT. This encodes CASSFEPAKGTNQPQHF.

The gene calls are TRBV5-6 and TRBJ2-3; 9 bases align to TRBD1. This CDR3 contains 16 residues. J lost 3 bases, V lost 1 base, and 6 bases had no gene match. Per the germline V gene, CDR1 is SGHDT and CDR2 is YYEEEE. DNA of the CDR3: TGTGCCAGCAGCTTGCCCCGGGACAGGGAAACAGATACGCAGTATTTT. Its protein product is CASSLPRDRETDTQYF.

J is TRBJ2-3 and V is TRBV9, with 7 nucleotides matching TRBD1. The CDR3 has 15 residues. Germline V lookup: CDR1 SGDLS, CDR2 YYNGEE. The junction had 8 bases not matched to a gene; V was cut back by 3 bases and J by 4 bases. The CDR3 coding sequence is TGTGCCAGCAGCGCGACAGGGATTTTGTCAGATACGCAGTATTTT. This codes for CASSATGILSDTQYF.